This T cell receptor (beta chain) was found in a study of T-cell reconstitution after alpha-beta-depleted transplantation in children. Germline V gene lookup returns CDR1 SEHNR and CDR2 FQNEAQ (reference sequence). The CDR3 covers 14 residues. V was clipped by 8 bases and J by 5 bases, with 18 bases between them. This clonotype has at least ten counts. Unique molecular identifiers were incorporated when the TCRbeta library was constructed. TCRdb independently ran MiXCR on the PCR reads; one entry per CDR3 protein. The data contain 490,000 or so distinct CDR3 sequences, approximately 12% of them singletons.

The chain recombines TRBV7-9 with TRBJ2-5, with no clear D. The starting material was PBMCs from the stem cell graft donor, obtained from the stem cell graft. This sequence originates from a human donor who donated a stem cell graft to a child with combined immunodeficiency. The CDR3 sequence is CASQPGLPGETQYF. CDR3 coding DNA: TGTGCCAGCCAGCCCGGTCTACCTGGGGAGACCCAGTACTTC.